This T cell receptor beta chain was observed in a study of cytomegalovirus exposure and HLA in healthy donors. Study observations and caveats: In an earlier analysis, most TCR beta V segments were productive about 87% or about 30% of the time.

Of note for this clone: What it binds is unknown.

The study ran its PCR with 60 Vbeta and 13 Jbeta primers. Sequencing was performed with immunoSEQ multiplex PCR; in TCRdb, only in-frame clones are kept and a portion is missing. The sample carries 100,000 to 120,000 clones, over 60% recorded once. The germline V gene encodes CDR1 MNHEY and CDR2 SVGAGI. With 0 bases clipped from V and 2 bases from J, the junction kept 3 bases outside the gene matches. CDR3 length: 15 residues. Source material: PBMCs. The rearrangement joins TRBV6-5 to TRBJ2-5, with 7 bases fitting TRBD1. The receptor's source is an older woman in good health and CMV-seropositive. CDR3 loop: CASSYSRGQQETQYF. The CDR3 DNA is TGTGCCAGCAGTTACTCTCGGGGACAGCAAGAGACCCAGTACTTC.